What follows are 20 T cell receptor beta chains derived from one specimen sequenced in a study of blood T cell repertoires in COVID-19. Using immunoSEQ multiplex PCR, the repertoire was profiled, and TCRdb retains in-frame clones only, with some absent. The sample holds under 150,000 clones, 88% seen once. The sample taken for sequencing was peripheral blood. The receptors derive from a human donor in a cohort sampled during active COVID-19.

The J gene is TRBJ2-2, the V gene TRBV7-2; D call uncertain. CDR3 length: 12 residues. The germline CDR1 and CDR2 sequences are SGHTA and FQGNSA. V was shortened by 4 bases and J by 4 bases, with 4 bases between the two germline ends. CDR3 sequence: CASSSFTGELFF. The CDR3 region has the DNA TGTGCCAGCAGCTCATTCACCGGGGAGCTGTTTTTT.

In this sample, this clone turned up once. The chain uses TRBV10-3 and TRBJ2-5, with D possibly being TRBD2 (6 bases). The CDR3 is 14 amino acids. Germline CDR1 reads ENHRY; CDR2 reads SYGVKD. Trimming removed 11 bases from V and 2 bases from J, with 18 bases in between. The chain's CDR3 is CASGVRGSQETQYF. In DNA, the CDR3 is TGTGCCTCCGGGGTACGGGGGAGTCAAGAGACCCAGTACTTC.

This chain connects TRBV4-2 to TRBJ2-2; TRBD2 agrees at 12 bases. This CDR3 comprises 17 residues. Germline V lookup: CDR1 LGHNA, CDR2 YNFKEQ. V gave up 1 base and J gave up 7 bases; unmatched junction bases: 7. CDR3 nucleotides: TGTGCCAGCAGCCAAGTTCTAGCGGGGGGGCCCGTCGGGGAGCTGTTTTTT. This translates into CASSQVLAGGPVGELFF.

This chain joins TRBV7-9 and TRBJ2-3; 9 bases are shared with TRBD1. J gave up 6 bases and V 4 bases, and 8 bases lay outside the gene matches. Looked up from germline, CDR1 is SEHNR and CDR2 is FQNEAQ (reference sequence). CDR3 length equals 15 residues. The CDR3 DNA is TGTGCCAGCAGCTCCGGACAGGGGAGGATGGATACGCAGTATTTT. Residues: CASSSGQGRMDTQYF.

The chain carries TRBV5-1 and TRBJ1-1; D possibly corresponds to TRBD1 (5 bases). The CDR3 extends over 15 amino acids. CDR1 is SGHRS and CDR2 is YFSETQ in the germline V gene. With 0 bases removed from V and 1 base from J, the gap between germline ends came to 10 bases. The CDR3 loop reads CASSLEGQWNTEAFF. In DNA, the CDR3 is TGCGCCAGCAGCTTGGAGGGGCAGTGGAACACTGAAGCTTTCTTT.

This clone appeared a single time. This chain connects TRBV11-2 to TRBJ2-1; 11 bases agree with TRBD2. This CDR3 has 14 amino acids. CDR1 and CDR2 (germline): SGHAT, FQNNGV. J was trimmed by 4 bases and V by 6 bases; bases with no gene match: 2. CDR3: CASRTSGAYNEQFF. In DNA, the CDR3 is TGTGCCAGCAGGACTAGCGGGGCTTACAATGAGCAGTTCTTC.

The CDR3 sequence: CASSSGLAGGEQYF. In nucleotides, the CDR3 is TGTGCCAGCAGCTCAGGACTAGCGGGGGGCGAGCAGTACTTC. The chain couples TRBV7-3 to TRBJ2-7; 14 nucleotides line up with TRBD2. V shed 4 bases and J 6 bases; nucleotides not matched to a gene: 2. The CDR3 extends over 14 amino acids. Germline CDR1 is SGHTA and CDR2 is FQGTGA. Variable domain in full (rest from reference TRBV7-3 and TRBJ2-7): GAGVSQTPSNKVTEKGKYVELRCDPISGHTALYWYRQSLGQGPEFLIYFQGTGAADDSGLPNDRFFAVRPEGSVSTLKIQRTERGDSAVYLCASSSGLAGGEQYFGPGTRLTVT.

The chain's CDR3 is CASSLDRENTIYF. CDR3 nucleotide sequence: TGCGCCAGCAGCTTGGACAGGGAGAACACCATATATTTT. The rearrangement uses TRBV5-1 and TRBJ1-3; possibly TRBD1 for D (6 bases). The V end lost 0 bases, the J end lost 7 bases, and 8 bases lay between the germline ends. This CDR3 region has 13 residues. Germline V gene lookup returns CDR1 SGHRS and CDR2 YFSETQ.

This CDR3 reads CASGGGGIDEQYF. The CDR3 DNA follows: TGTGCCAGCGGAGGGGGGGGCATCGACGAGCAGTACTTC. V usage is TRBV19 and J usage is TRBJ2-7, with D tentatively TRBD2 (7 bases). This CDR3 comprises 13 residues. Germline V gives CDR1 LNHDA, CDR2 SQIVND (reference sequence). V lost 9 bases, J lost 5 bases, and 17 bases lay in between. Variable domain in full (rest from reference TRBV19 and TRBJ2-7): DGGITQSPKYLFRKEGQNVTLSCEQNLNHDAMYWYRQDPGQGLRLIYYSQIVNDFQKGDIAEGYSVSREKKESFPLTVTSAQKNPTAFYLCASGGGGIDEQYFGPGTRLTVT.

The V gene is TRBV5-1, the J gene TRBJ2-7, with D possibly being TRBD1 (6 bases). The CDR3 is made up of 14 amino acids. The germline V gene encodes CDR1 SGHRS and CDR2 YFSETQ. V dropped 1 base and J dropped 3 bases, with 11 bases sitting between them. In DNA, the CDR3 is TGCGCCAGCAGCTTGAGGGGACAACGCTACGAGCAGTACTTC. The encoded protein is CASSLRGQRYEQYF.

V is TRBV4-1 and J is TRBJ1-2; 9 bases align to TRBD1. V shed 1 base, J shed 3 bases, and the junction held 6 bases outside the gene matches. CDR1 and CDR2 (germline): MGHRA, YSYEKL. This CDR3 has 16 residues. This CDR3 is CASSQASGTGYYGYTF. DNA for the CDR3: TGCGCCAGCAGCCAAGCCTCCGGGACAGGGTACTATGGCTACACCTTC.

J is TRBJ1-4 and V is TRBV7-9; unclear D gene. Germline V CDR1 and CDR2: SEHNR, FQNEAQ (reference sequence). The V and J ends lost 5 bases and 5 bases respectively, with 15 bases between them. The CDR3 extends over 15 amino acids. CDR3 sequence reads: CASSPPQMYNEKLFF. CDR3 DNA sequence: TGTGCCAGCAGCCCCCCCCAGATGTACAATGAAAAACTGTTTTTT.

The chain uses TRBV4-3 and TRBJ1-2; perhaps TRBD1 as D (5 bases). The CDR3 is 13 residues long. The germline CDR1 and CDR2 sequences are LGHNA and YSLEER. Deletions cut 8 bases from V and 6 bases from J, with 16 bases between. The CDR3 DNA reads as TGCGCCAGCGCCCCTTTGGCAGGGAATGGCTACACCTTC. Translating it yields CASAPLAGNGYTF.

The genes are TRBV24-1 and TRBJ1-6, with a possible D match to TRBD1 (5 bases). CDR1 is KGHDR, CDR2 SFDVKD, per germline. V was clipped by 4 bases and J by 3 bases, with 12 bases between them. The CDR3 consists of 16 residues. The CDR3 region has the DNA TGTGCCACCAGTGACTCCACAGGATTCTATAATTCACCCCTCCACTTT. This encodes CATSDSTGFYNSPLHF.

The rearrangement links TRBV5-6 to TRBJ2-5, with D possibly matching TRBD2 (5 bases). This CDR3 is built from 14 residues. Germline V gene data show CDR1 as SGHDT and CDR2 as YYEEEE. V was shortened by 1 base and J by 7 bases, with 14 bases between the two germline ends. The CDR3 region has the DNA TGTGCCAGCAGCTTGACTGGAGTTCGGGGGACCCAGTACTTC. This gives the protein CASSLTGVRGTQYF.

CDR3 amino acids: CASSTGTGNTEAFF. The CDR3 region has the DNA TGTGCCAGCAGCACCGGGACAGGGAACACTGAAGCTTTCTTT. This chain connects TRBV7-9 to TRBJ1-1, with 8 bases that match TRBD1. Germline V lookup: CDR1 SEHNR, CDR2 FQNEAQ (reference sequence). CDR3 size: 14 residues. V gave up 5 bases and J gave up 1 base; unmatched junction bases: 3.

As DNA, the CDR3 is TGTGCCAGCAGCGCGATGCTCTCGACAGGGGGTTTGCATGGCTACACCTTC. It is translated as CASSAMLSTGGLHGYTF. The chain recombines TRBV7-9 with TRBJ1-2; TRBD1 aligns across 9 bases. The CDR3 has 17 amino acids. V trimming: 5 bases; J trimming: 6 bases; junction bases outside the gene matches: 16. Per germline, CDR1 SEHNR and CDR2 FQNEAQ (reference sequence).

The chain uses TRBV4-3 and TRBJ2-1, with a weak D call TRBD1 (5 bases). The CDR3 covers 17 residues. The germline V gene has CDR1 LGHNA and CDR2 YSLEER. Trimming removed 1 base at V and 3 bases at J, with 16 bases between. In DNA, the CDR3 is TGCGCCAGCAGCCAAGGGCCGCGCAGGGCCCTCTACAATGAGCAGTTCTTC. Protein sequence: CASSQGPRRALYNEQFF.

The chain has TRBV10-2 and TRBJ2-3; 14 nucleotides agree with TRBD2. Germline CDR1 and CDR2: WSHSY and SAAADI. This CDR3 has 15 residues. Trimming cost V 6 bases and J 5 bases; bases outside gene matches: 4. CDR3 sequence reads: CASRPGTSGGDTQYF. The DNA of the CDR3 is TGCGCCAGCAGACCCGGGACTAGCGGGGGAGATACGCAGTATTTT.

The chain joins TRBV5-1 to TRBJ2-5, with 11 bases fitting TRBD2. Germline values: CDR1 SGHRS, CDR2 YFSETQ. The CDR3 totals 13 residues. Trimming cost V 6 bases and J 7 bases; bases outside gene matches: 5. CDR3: CASTTLAGGTQYF. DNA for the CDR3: TGCGCCAGCACCACTCTAGCGGGGGGGACCCAGTACTTC.